Presented here are 6 T cell receptor beta chains from one specimen sequenced in a study of graft-versus-host responses after intestinal transplantation. The researchers put around 200,000 CFSE-labeled responder cells into plates with around 200,000 irradiated, violet-dye-labeled stimulator cells. TCRdb's copy holds only in-frame clones and misses some; the assay was immunoSEQ multiplex PCR. Among roughly 14,000 clones listed, 30% were seen once. The sample consisted of alloreactive CD8+ T cells from a mixed lymphocyte reaction culture, taken before intestinal transplant. Sample subset: CFSE-low proliferating T cells sorted from roughly 6-day pre-transplant mixed lymphocyte reaction (GvH or HvG direction). These receptors were obtained from a human patient who received an intestinal transplant.

The gene calls are TRBV7-3 and TRBJ2-3; the D is unclear. This CDR3 is built from 16 residues. V was cut by 0 bases and J by 1 base, with 11 bases left in between. The germline gives CDR1 SGHTA, CDR2 FQGTGA. CDR3 loop: CASSLTGPLRTDTQYF. CDR3 DNA: TGTGCCAGCAGCTTAACGGGCCCTCTTCGCACAGATACGCAGTATTTT. Full variable domain (outside the CDR3, taken from reference TRBV7-3 and TRBJ2-3): GAGVSQTPSNKVTEKGKYVELRCDPISGHTALYWYRQSLGQGPEFLIYFQGTGAADDSGLPNDRFFAVRPEGSVSTLKIQRTERGDSAVYLCASSLTGPLRTDTQYFGPGTRLTVL.

This chain joins TRBV27 and TRBJ1-3; 8 bases agree with TRBD1. The CDR3 covers 14 residues. CDR1 and CDR2 from the germline V gene are MNHEY and SMNVEV (reference sequence). V dropped 5 bases and J dropped 4; count of bases not matched to a gene: 4. The CDR3 loop is CASSPWTGGNTIYF. For the CDR3, the DNA is TGTGCCAGCAGTCCTTGGACAGGGGGAAACACCATATATTTT.

V gene TRBV4-2 combines with J gene TRBJ2-3, with 8 bases matching TRBD2. The CDR3 totals 16 residues. Germline CDR1 and CDR2: LGHNA and YNFKEQ. Trimming took 0 bases from V and 4 from J; bases not matched to a gene: 6. The CDR3 sequence is CASSQDLAGGADTQYF. The CDR3 coding sequence is TGTGCCAGCAGCCAAGATCTGGCGGGAGGCGCAGATACGCAGTATTTT.

CDR3 protein: CATRTYIGANYGYTF. CDR3 sequence (DNA): TGTGCCACGAGGACATATATCGGAGCTAACTATGGCTACACCTTC. V gene TRBV19 combines with J gene TRBJ1-2; a possible D gene is TRBD1 (5 bases). The length of the CDR3 is 15 residues. Germline lookup yields CDR1 LNHDA and CDR2 SQIVND (reference sequence). V lost 10 bases, J lost 0 bases, and 18 bases lay in between.

The chain recombines TRBV27 with TRBJ2-1, with 7 positions matching TRBD2. The CDR3 has 16 residues. Trimming cost V 4 bases and J 5 bases; bases outside gene matches: 11. Germline loops: CDR1 MNHEY, CDR2 SMNVEV (reference sequence). The CDR3 here is CASSWGGGAGDNEQFF. DNA for the CDR3: TGTGCCAGCAGTTGGGGTGGCGGGGCGGGGGACAATGAGCAGTTCTTC.

The chain recombines TRBV10-2 with TRBJ2-3, with TRBD2 matching 13 bases. After removal of 5 bases from V and 0 bases from J, the junction contained 5 bases not matched to a gene. The CDR3 has 17 residues. Germline V gives CDR1 WSHSY, CDR2 SAAADI. CDR3 sequence (DNA): TGCGCCAGCAGTCTGACTAGCGGGGGGCCTAGCACAGATACGCAGTATTTT. Protein: CASSLTSGGPSTDTQYF.